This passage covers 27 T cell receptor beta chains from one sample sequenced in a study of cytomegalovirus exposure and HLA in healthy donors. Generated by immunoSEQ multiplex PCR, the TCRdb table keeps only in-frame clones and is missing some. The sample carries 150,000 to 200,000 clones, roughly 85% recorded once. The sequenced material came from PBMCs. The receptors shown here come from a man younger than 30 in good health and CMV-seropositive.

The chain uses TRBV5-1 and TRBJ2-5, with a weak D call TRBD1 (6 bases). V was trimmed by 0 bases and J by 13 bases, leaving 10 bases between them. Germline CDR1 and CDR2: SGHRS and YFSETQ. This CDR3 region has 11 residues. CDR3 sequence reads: CASSLADRRYF. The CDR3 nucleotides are TGCGCCAGCAGCTTGGCCGACAGGAGGTACTTC. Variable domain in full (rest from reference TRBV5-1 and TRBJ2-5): KAGVTQTPRYLIKTRGQQVTLSCSPISGHRSVSWYQQTPGQGLQFLFEYFSETQRNKGNFPGRFSGRQFSNSRSEMNVSTLELGDSALYLCASSLADRRYFGPGTRLLVL.

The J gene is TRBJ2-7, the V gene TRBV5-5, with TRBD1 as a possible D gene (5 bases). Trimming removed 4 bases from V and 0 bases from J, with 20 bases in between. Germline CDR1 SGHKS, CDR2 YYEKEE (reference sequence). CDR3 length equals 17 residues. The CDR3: CASSPNPRTQVSYEQYF. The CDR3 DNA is TGTGCCAGCAGCCCCAACCCCCGGACACAGGTCTCCTACGAGCAGTACTTC. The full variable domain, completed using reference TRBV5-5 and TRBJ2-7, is DAGVTQSPTHLIKTRGQQVTLRCSPISGHKSVSWYQQVLGQGPQFIFQYYEKEERGRGNFPDRFSARQFPNYSSELNVNALLLGDSALYLCASSPNPRTQVSYEQYFGPGTRLTVT.

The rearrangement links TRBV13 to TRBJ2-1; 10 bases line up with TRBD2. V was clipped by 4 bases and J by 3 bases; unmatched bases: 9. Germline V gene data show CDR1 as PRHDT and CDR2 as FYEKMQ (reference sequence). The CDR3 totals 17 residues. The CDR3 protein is CASSSSGLAGVYNEQFF. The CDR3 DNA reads TGTGCCAGCAGCTCGAGCGGGCTAGCGGGAGTCTACAATGAGCAGTTCTTC.

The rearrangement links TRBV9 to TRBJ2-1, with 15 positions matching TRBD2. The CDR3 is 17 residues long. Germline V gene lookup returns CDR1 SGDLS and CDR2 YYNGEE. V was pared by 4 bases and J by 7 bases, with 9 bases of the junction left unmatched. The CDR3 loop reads CASSPPKGTSGRNEQFF. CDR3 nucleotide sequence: TGTGCCAGCAGCCCCCCCAAGGGGACTAGCGGGAGGAATGAGCAGTTCTTC.

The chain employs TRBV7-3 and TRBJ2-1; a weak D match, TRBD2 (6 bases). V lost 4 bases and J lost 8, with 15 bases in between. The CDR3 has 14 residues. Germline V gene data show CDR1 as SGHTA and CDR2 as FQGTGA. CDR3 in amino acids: CASSSGGSADEQFF. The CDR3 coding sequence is TGTGCCAGCAGCTCCGGAGGGTCAGCCGATGAGCAGTTCTTC. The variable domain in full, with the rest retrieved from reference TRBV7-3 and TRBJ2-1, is GAGVSQTPSNKVTEKGKYVELRCDPISGHTALYWYRQSLGQGPEFLIYFQGTGAADDSGLPNDRFFAVRPEGSVSTLKIQRTERGDSAVYLCASSSGGSADEQFFGPGTRLTVL.

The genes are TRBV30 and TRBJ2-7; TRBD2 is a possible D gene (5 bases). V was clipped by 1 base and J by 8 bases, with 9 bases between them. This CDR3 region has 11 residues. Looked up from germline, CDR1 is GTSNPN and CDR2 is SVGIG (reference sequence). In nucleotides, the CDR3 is TGTGCCTGGAGTGCGGGGTATCAGCAGTACTTC. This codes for CAWSAGYQQYF. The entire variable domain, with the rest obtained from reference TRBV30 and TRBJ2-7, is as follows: SQTIHQWPATLVQPVGSPLSLECTVEGTSNPNLYWYRQAAGRGLQLLFYSVGIGQISSEVPQNLSASRPQDRQFILSSKKLLLSDSGFYLCAWSAGYQQYFGPGTRLTVT.

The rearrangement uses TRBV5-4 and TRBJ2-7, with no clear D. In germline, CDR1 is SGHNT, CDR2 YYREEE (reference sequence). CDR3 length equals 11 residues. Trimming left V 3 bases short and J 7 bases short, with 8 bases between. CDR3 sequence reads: CASSYAREQYF. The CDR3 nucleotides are TGTGCCAGCAGCTACGCGAGGGAGCAGTACTTC.

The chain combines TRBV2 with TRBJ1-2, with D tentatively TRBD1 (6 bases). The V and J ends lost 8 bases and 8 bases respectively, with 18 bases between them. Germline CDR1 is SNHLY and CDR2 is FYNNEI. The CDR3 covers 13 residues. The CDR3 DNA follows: TGTGCCAGCCTCTCGAACGGGGGGACAGGCTACACCTTC. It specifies CASLSNGGTGYTF. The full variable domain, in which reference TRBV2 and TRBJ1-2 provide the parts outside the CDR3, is EPEVTQTPSHQVTQMGQEVILRCVPISNHLYFYWYRQILGQKVEFLVSFYNNEISEKSEIFDDQFSVERPDGSNFTLKIRSTKLEDSAMYFCASLSNGGTGYTFGSGTRLTVV.

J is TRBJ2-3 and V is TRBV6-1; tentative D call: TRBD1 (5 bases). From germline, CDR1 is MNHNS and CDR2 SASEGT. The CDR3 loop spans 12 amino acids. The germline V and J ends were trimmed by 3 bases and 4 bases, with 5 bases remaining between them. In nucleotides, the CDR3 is TGTGCCAGCAGTGAGGGGCCAGATACGCAGTATTTT. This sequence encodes CASSEGPDTQYF.

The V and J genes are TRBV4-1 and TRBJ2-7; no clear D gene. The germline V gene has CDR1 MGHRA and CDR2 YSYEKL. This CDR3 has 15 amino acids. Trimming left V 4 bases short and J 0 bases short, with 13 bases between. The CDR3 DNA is TGCGCCAGCAGCCCCCTAATAAGTAGCTCCTACGAGCAGTACTTC. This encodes CASSPLISSSYEQYF.

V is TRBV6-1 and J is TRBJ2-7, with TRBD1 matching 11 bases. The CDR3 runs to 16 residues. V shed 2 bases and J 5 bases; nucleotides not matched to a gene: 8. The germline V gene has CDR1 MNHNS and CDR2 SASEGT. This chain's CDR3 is CASSESPGQGGHEQYF. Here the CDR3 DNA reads TGTGCCAGCAGTGAAAGTCCGGGACAGGGGGGCCACGAGCAGTACTTC.

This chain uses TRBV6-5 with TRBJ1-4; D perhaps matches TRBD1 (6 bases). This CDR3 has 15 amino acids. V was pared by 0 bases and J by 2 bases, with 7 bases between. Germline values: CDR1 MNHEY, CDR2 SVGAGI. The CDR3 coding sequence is TGTGCCAGCAGTTACTCGGGGGCGACTAATGAAAAACTGTTTTTT. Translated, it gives CASSYSGATNEKLFF.

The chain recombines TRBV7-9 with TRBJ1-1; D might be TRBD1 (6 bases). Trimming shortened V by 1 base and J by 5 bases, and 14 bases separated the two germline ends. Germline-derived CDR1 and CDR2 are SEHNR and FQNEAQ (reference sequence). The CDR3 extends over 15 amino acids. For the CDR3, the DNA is TGTGCCAGCAGCTTAGGGGCAGGGGTAGGGACTGAAGCTTTCTTT. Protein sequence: CASSLGAGVGTEAFF.

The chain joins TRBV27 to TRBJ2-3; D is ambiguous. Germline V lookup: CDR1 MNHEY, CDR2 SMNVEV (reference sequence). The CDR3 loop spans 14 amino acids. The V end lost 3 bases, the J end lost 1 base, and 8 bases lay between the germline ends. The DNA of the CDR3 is TGTGCCAGCAGTTTGGCTGCGGGCACAGATACGCAGTATTTT. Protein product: CASSLAAGTDTQYF.

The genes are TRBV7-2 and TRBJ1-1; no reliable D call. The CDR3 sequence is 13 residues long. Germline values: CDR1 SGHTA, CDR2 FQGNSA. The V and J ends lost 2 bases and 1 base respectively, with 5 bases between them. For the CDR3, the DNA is TGTGCCAGCAGCTTATCCCAGAACACTGAAGCTTTCTTT. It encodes CASSLSQNTEAFF. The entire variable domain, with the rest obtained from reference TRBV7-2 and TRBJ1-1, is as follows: GAGVSQSPSNKVTEKGKDVELRCDPISGHTALYWYRQSLGQGLEFLIYFQGNSAPDKSGLPSDRFSAERTGGSVSTLTIQRTQQEDSAVYLCASSLSQNTEAFFGQGTRLTVV.

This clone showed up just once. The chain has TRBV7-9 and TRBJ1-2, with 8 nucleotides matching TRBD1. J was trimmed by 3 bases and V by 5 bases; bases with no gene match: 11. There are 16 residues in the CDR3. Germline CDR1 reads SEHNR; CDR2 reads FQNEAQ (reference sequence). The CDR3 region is CASSPSGQGADYGYTF. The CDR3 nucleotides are TGTGCCAGCAGCCCCAGCGGGCAGGGGGCGGACTATGGCTACACCTTC.

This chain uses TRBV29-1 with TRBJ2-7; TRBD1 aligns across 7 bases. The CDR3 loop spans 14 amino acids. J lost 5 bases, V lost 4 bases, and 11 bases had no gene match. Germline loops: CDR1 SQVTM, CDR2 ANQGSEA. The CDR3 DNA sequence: TGCAGCGTTGCGAGAAGGGGGCGCAACCACGAGCAGTACTTC. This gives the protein CSVARRGRNHEQYF.

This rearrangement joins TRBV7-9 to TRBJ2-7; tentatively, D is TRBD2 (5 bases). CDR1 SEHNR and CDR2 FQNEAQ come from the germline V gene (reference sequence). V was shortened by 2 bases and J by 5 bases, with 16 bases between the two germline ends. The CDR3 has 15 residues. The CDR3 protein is CASSLSSGSIDEQYF. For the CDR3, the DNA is TGTGCCAGCAGCTTAAGTTCGGGAAGTATAGACGAGCAGTACTTC.

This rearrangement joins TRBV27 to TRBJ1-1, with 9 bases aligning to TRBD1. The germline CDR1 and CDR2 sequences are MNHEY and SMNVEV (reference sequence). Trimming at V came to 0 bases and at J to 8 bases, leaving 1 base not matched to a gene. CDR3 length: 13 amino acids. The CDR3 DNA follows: TGTGCCAGCAGTTTATCTGGGACAGGGGAAGCTTTCTTT. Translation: CASSLSGTGEAFF.

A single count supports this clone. The CDR3 protein is CSVGNEIREQYF. As DNA, the CDR3 is TGCAGCGTTGGTAACGAAATTCGGGAGCAGTACTTC. The gene calls are TRBV29-1 and TRBJ2-7; D is ambiguous. Germline-derived CDR1 and CDR2 are SQVTM and ANQGSEA. Trimming left V 4 bases short and J 7 bases short, with 14 bases between. There are 12 residues in the CDR3.

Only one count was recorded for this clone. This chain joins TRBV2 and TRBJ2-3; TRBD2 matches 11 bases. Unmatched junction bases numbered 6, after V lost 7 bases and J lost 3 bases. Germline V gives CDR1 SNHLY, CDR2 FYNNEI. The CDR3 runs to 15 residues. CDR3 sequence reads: CASNRLAGGTDTQYF. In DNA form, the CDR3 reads TGTGCCAGCAACCGGCTAGCGGGAGGAACAGATACGCAGTATTTT.

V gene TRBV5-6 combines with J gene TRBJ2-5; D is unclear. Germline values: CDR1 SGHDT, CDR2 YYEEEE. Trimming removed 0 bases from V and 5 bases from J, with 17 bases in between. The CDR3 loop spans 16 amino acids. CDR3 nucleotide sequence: TGTGCCAGCAGCTTGGACAGCCGGCTCCAGGCCGAGACCCAGTACTTC. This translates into CASSLDSRLQAETQYF.

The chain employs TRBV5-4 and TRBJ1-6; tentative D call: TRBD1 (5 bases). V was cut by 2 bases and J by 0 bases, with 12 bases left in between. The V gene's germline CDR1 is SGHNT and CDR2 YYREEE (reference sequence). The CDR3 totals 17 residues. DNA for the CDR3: TGTGCCAGCAGCTTCGGACAAATGGGCTCCTATAATTCACCCCTCCACTTT. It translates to CASSFGQMGSYNSPLHF.

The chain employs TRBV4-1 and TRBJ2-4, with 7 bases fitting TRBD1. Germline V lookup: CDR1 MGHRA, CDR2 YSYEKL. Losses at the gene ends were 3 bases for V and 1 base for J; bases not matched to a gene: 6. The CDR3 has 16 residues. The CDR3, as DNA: TGCGCCAGCAGCCAGGAGTCGGACAGGGCCAAAAACATTCAGTACTTC. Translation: CASSQESDRAKNIQYF.

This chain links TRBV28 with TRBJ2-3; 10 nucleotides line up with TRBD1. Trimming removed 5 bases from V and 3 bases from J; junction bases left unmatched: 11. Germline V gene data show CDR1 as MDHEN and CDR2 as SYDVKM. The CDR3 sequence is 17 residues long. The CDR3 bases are TGTGCCAGCAGTGCCCGACAGGGGGCGGACAAAACAGATACGCAGTATTTT. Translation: CASSARQGADKTDTQYF. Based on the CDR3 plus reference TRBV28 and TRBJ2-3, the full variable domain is DVKVTQSSRYLVKRTGEKVFLECVQDMDHENMFWYRQDPGLGLRLIYFSYDVKMKEKGDIPEGYSVSREKKERFSLILESASTNQTSMYLCASSARQGADKTDTQYFGPGTRLTVL.

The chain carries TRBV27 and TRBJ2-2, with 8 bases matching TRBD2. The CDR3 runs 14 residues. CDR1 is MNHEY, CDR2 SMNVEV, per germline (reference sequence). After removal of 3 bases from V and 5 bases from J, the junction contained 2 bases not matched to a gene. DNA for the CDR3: TGTGCCAGCAGTTTCCGGGAGGGAACCGGGGAGCTGTTTTTT. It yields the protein CASSFREGTGELFF.

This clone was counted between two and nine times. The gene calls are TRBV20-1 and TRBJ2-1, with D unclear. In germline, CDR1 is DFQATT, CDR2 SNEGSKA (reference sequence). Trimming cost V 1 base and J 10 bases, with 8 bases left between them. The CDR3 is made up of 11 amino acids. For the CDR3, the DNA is TGCAGTGCTAGAGGTCCGGTCGAGCAGTTCTTC. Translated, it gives CSARGPVEQFF.